Presented here are 20 T cell receptor beta chains from one specimen sequenced in a study of CD8+ T cells in alopecia areata. Sequencing relied on a cDNA template that was reverse transcribed from extracted RNA. The assay was immunoSEQ multiplex PCR, and TCRdb's table has in-frame clones only and misses some. The sample lists 150,000 to 200,000 clones; almost 65% were seen once. The sequencing here drew on CD4+ T cells sorted from blood, taken at week 0. The receptors derive from a human donor with alopecia areata.

The chain carries TRBV20-1 and TRBJ1-1; D is unresolved. V lost 3 bases and J lost 4, with 6 bases in between. The length of the CDR3 is 11 residues. CDR1 is DFQATT, CDR2 SNEGSKA, per germline (reference sequence). The CDR3: CSASQFTEAFF. Here the CDR3 DNA reads TGCAGTGCTAGCCAGTTCACTGAAGCTTTCTTT.

This clone was recorded once. J is TRBJ2-5 and V is TRBV29-1, with a weak D call TRBD1 (6 bases). Germline values: CDR1 SQVTM, CDR2 ANQGSEA. V was trimmed by 1 base and J by 0 bases, leaving 15 bases between them. CDR3 size: 16 residues. The CDR3 protein is CSVEGSTYRDQETQYF. The CDR3 DNA reads TGCAGCGTTGAAGGGAGTACCTACAGGGACCAAGAGACCCAGTACTTC.

The rearrangement links TRBV29-1 to TRBJ2-1; the match to TRBD1 covers 8 bases. With 5 bases clipped from V and 7 bases from J, the junction kept 1 base outside the gene matches. Germline CDR1 and CDR2: SQVTM and ANQGSEA. The CDR3 totals 11 residues. The CDR3 loop reads CSVRTGNEQFF. As DNA, the CDR3 is TGCAGCGTTCGGACAGGGAATGAGCAGTTCTTC.

The J gene is TRBJ2-5, the V gene TRBV4-3; D gene ambiguous. The germline gives CDR1 LGHNA, CDR2 YSLEER. The germline V and J ends were trimmed by 1 base and 5 bases, with 11 bases remaining between them. CDR3 length: 14 residues. CDR3: CASSQGDPWETQYF. CDR3 in DNA: TGCGCCAGCAGCCAAGGGGATCCTTGGGAGACCCAGTACTTC.

The sample holds a few counts of this clone. The rearrangement uses TRBV7-2 and TRBJ2-5; TRBD2 matches at 10 bases. Germline V gives CDR1 SGHTA, CDR2 FQGNSA. This CDR3 spans 16 amino acids. J gave up 4 bases and V 5 bases, and 10 bases lay outside the gene matches. CDR3 protein: CASSLSGGTVRETQYF. For the CDR3, the DNA is TGTGCCAGCAGCCTTAGCGGGGGGACGGTTCGAGAGACCCAGTACTTC.

The sample holds one count of this clone. The chain carries TRBV29-1 and TRBJ2-3, with unresolved D. Germline assignment: CDR1 SQVTM and CDR2 ANQGSEA. There are 14 residues in the CDR3. Trimming removed 7 bases at V and 4 bases at J, with 18 bases between. This chain's CDR3 is CSATGHRLADTQYF. CDR3 bases: TGCAGCGCCACGGGCCACAGACTGGCAGATACGCAGTATTTT.

The V and J genes are TRBV14 and TRBJ1-6; maybe TRBD1 (6 bases). Germline CDR1 is SGHDN and CDR2 is FVKESK. Deletions cut 4 bases from V and 5 bases from J, with 12 bases between. The CDR3 loop spans 15 amino acids. The CDR3 nucleotides read TGTGCCAGCAGCCTGGGGACAAATAATAATTCACCCCTCCACTTT. Protein sequence: CASSLGTNNNSPLHF.

J is TRBJ2-1 and V is TRBV9; TRBD2 matches at 7 bases. The CDR3 is made up of 14 amino acids. The germline V gene encodes CDR1 SGDLS and CDR2 YYNGEE. V was clipped by 3 bases and J by 5 bases; unmatched bases: 5. This CDR3 reads CASSAGLGHNEQFF. The CDR3 DNA is TGTGCCAGCAGCGCCGGACTAGGGCACAATGAGCAGTTCTTC.

This clone was detected only once. This chain uses TRBV6-1 with TRBJ2-7, with D unresolved. With 10 bases removed from V and 4 bases from J, the gap between germline ends came to 11 bases. The CDR3 spans 11 residues. Germline CDR1 is MNHNS and CDR2 is SASEGT. The DNA for the CDR3 is TGTGCCATCGCCAGTTTTTACGAGCAGTACTTC. As protein: CAIASFYEQYF.

This clone has a count of ten or more. The rearrangement uses TRBV4-3 and TRBJ1-4, with D hard to call. The CDR3 contains 14 residues. Germline V gene data show CDR1 as LGHNA and CDR2 as YSLEER. The V end was cut by 1 base, the J end by 5 bases, with 8 bases between. The CDR3, as DNA: TGCGCCAGCAGCCAAGGGGAGCAAAATGAAAAACTGTTTTTT. Translating gives CASSQGEQNEKLFF.

The J gene is TRBJ1-4, the V gene TRBV11-1; D unclear. Trimming shortened V by 2 bases and J by 2 bases, and 3 bases separated the two germline ends. The CDR3 extends over 13 amino acids. Germline V CDR1 and CDR2: SGHAT, FQDESV (reference sequence). This CDR3 reads CASSLSTNEKLFF. CDR3 nucleotides: TGTGCCAGCAGCTTATCGACTAATGAAAAACTGTTTTTT.

The rearrangement uses TRBV6-5 and TRBJ2-2; possible D gene TRBD1, 6 bases. The CDR3 sequence is 16 residues long. V was shortened by 0 bases and J by 3 bases, with 11 bases between the two germline ends. The V gene's germline CDR1 is MNHEY and CDR2 SVGAGI. The CDR3 DNA follows: TGTGCCAGCAGTTACTCGAAGCACAGGGACACCGGGGAGCTGTTTTTT. Translated: CASSYSKHRDTGELFF.

This clone showed up just a few times. J is TRBJ2-2 and V is TRBV29-1; tentatively, D is TRBD1 (5 bases). CDR1 is SQVTM, CDR2 ANQGSEA, per germline. V was shortened by 3 bases and J by 3 bases, with 14 bases between the two germline ends. This CDR3 region has 15 residues. Here the CDR3 DNA reads TGCAGCGTTGAGCGAAGGCAGGGCTACACCGGGGAGCTGTTTTTT. Translated, it gives CSVERRQGYTGELFF.

The rearrangement joins TRBV6-5 to TRBJ1-2, with D unclear. In germline, CDR1 is MNHEY, CDR2 SVGAGI. Trimming removed 8 bases at V and 1 base at J, with 11 bases between. This CDR3 has 13 residues. The CDR3 DNA follows: TGTGCCAGCGCCCAAACAATTAACTATGGCTACACCTTC. Protein sequence: CASAQTINYGYTF.

The V and J genes are TRBV7-2 and TRBJ2-7; a possible D gene is TRBD1 (6 bases). Trimming cost V 4 bases and J 0 bases, with 16 bases left between them. The CDR3 is 16 amino acids. Germline CDR1 reads SGHTA; CDR2 reads FQGNSA. The CDR3 sequence: CASSSSLWTASYEQYF. CDR3 in DNA: TGTGCCAGCAGCTCAAGCCTTTGGACAGCCTCCTACGAGCAGTACTTC.

This chain connects TRBV5-1 to TRBJ2-7; D remains ambiguous. Trimming cost V 4 bases and J 3 bases, with 20 bases left between them. Germline V gene sequence: CDR1 SGHRS, CDR2 YFSETQ. The CDR3 runs 16 residues. The CDR3 DNA reads as TGCGCCAGCAGCACCTCGGGCAACTCGGTAGGCTACGAGCAGTACTTC. This encodes CASSTSGNSVGYEQYF. The variable domain in full, completed from reference TRBV5-1 and TRBJ2-7, reads KAGVTQTPRYLIKTRGQQVTLSCSPISGHRSVSWYQQTPGQGLQFLFEYFSETQRNKGNFPGRFSGRQFSNSRSEMNVSTLELGDSALYLCASSTSGNSVGYEQYFGPGTRLTVT.

The CDR3 bases are TGCGCCAGCAGCCAAGGCCAATTCGGAGGCTACACCTTC. Translation: CASSQGQFGGYTF. J is TRBJ1-2 and V is TRBV4-1; D call uncertain. The germline V gene has CDR1 MGHRA and CDR2 YSYEKL. This CDR3 comprises 13 residues. V was cut by 1 base and J by 8 bases, with 11 bases left in between.

This clone showed up just a few times. The rearrangement uses TRBV18 and TRBJ2-1, with D perhaps given as TRBD1 or TRBD2 (5 bases each). The CDR3 is 15 residues long. The germline CDR1 and CDR2 sequences are KGHSH and LQKENI. The germline V and J ends were trimmed by 3 bases and 9 bases, with 18 bases remaining between them. The CDR3 DNA follows: TGTGCCAGCTCACCGCGGGCAGGGTTGGTTAGTGAGCAGTTCTTC. Protein sequence: CASSPRAGLVSEQFF.

The chain joins TRBV7-2 to TRBJ1-2, with D unresolved. The CDR3 extends over 15 amino acids. CDR1 and CDR2 from the germline V gene are SGHTA and FQGNSA. V gave up 1 base and J gave up 3 bases, with 12 bases separating them. As DNA, the CDR3 is TGTGCCAGCAGCTTAGGCACCTTGGGTGACTATGGCTACACCTTC. Amino acid sequence: CASSLGTLGDYGYTF.

V usage is TRBV4-1 and J usage is TRBJ1-2; D may be TRBD1 (5 bases). V dropped 4 bases and J dropped 2 bases, with 8 bases sitting between them. The length of the CDR3 is 13 residues. CDR1 and CDR2 from the germline V gene are MGHRA and YSYEKL. CDR3 bases: TGCGCCAGCAGCCCGGCAGGGAACTATGGCTACACCTTC. It translates to CASSPAGNYGYTF.